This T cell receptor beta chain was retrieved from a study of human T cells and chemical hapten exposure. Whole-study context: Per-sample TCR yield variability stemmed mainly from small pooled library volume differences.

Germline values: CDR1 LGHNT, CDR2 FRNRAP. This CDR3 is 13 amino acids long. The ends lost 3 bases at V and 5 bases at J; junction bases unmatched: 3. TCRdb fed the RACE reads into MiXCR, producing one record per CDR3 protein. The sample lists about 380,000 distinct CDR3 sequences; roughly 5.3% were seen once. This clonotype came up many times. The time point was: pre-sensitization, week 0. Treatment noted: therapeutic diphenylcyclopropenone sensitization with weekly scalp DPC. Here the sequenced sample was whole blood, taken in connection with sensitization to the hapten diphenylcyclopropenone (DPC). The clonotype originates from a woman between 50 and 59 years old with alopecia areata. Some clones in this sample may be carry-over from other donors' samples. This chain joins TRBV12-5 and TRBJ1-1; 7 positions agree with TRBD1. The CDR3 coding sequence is TGTGCTAGTGGTTTAGGGGGCGGAACTGAAGCTTTCTTT. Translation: CASGLGGGTEAFF.